This TCR beta chain was captured in a study of T cells in Graves' hyperthyroidism and ophthalmopathy. Turning to the study itself: At initial diagnosis, before any treatment had begun, peripheral blood was obtained.

An absence of ophthalmopathy progression within 18 months meant stable Graves' hyperthyroidism. Criteria for exclusion of patients were uncontrolled infection, other autoimmune disease, pregnancy or lactation. It was less than 13 ml of fresh peripheral blood that supplied the PBMCs. Germline values: CDR1 SGHAT, CDR2 FQNNGV. V trimming: 5 bases; J trimming: 0 bases; junction bases outside the gene matches: 3. The CDR3 runs to 15 residues. The table lists this clonotype with many counts. RNA transcripts gave rise to amplified TCR beta CDR3 regions. First-round RT-PCR with HTBI primers amplified the TCR CDR3 region. Using its own MiXCR run on the multiplex PCR reads, TCRdb lists one record per CDR3 protein. The table lists 300,000 to 350,000 distinct CDR3 sequences, approximately 15% of them singletons.

This TCR came from a woman aged 25 to 39 with Graves' hyperthyroidism. Material: blood. The V gene is TRBV11-2, the J gene TRBJ2-4; 8 bases are a match to TRBD2. The CDR3 is CASSRLALAKNIQYF. CDR3 DNA: TGTGCCAGCAGCCGACTAGCGTTAGCCAAAAACATTCAGTACTTC.